Shown below are 25 T cell receptor beta chains from a single sample sequenced in a study of CD8+CD57+ T cells in acquired aplastic anemia. CDR3 and TCR beta VDJ profiling relied on genomic DNA as the template. One entry per CDR3 protein, called by TCRdb with MiXCR from the reads. The repertoire holds about 120,000 distinct CDR3 sequences, 45% to 60% seen once, with around 29% in the top ten. For sequencing, patients were chosen who had shown expansion of CD8+CD57+ cells by flow cytometry. The sample consisted of sorted CD4+, CD8+, or CD8+CD57+ T cells (not recorded which) from PBMCs. The source is a human donor with aplastic anemia.

For the CDR3, the DNA is TGTGCCAGCAGCAGAGGGGGGTCCTACGAGCAGTACTTC. The encoded protein is CASSRGGSYEQYF. The gene calls are TRBV7-9 and TRBJ2-7; possibly TRBD1 or TRBD2 for D (6 bases each). V lost 5 bases, J lost 1 base, and 9 bases lay in between. CDR1 SEHNR and CDR2 FQNEAQ come from the germline V gene (reference sequence). This CDR3 is built from 13 residues.

The gene calls are TRBV2 and TRBJ2-7; 10 bases fit TRBD2. V gave up 6 bases and J gave up 4 bases; unmatched junction bases: 3. CDR1 and CDR2 from the germline V gene are SNHLY and FYNNEI. This CDR3 region has 13 residues. CDR3 sequence (DNA): TGTGCCAGCAGACGGACTAGCGGTTACGAGCAGTACTTC. Amino acid sequence: CASRRTSGYEQYF.

This chain joins TRBV13 and TRBJ2-1, with TRBD2 identical over 10 bases. The trim removed 5 bases at V and 4 bases at J, leaving 8 bases unmatched. Germline CDR1 PRHDT, CDR2 FYEKMQ (reference sequence). The CDR3 runs to 16 residues. The CDR3 sequence is CASSPGGTSAYNEQFF. The CDR3, as DNA: TGTGCCAGCAGCCCTGGGGGGACTAGCGCGTACAATGAGCAGTTCTTC.

V and J are TRBV20-1 and TRBJ2-5, with TRBD1 matching 9 bases. V trimming: 6 bases; J trimming: 4 bases; junction bases outside the gene matches: 6. This CDR3 is built from 13 residues. Per germline, CDR1 DFQATT and CDR2 SNEGSKA (reference sequence). The DNA for the CDR3 is TGCAGTGCCCCGGGACAGGGTGGAGAGACCCAGTACTTC. It yields the protein CSAPGQGGETQYF.

The rearrangement uses TRBV6-4 and TRBJ2-1; D might be TRBD1 (5 bases). Germline V gene sequence: CDR1 MRHNA, CDR2 SNTAGT. Trimming cost V 2 bases and J 0 bases, with 11 bases left between them. This CDR3 is built from 16 residues. The CDR3 region has the DNA TGTGCCAGCAGTGACGCCAGGGCCAGCTCCTACAATGAGCAGTTCTTC. Translating it yields CASSDARASSYNEQFF.

The J gene is TRBJ2-7, the V gene TRBV2; D ambiguous. Germline loops: CDR1 SNHLY, CDR2 FYNNEI. Deletions cut 1 base from V and 4 bases from J, with 17 bases between. The CDR3 runs 16 residues. This CDR3 reads CASSEDPGFMGYEQYF. CDR3 in DNA: TGTGCCAGCAGTGAAGATCCAGGTTTTATGGGATACGAGCAGTACTTC.

Notes on this clonotype: A much larger clone lies one base from this, so it may be a read error. J is TRBJ2-3 and V is TRBV11-3, with unresolved D. Germline lookup yields CDR1 SGHNT and CDR2 YENEEA. The CDR3 is made up of 13 amino acids. Deletions cut 2 bases from V and 6 bases from J, with 9 bases between. The DNA for the CDR3 is TGTGCCAGCAGCTTACCGCCGTGGGATACGCAGTATTTT. Translation gives CASSLPPWDTQYF.

The chain has TRBV2 and TRBJ2-2, with D hard to call. The CDR3 sequence is 11 residues long. Germline V lookup: CDR1 SNHLY, CDR2 FYNNEI. V lost 4 bases and J lost 8, with 5 bases in between. The CDR3 DNA reads as TGTGCCAGCAGTGGGTCGGGGGAGCTGTTTTTT. Translated: CASSGSGELFF.

There are many counts of this clonotype. The chain carries TRBV4-2 and TRBJ2-7; 9 bases align to TRBD2. Trimming took 2 bases from V and 4 from J; bases not matched to a gene: 6. CDR1 LGHNA and CDR2 YNFKEQ come from the germline V gene. This CDR3 has 15 amino acids. CDR3 region: CASSQQLAGDYEQYF. CDR3 bases: TGTGCCAGCAGCCAACAACTAGCGGGCGATTACGAGCAGTACTTC.

For this clonotype: In this CDR3 the conserved last residue, phenylalanine or tryptophan, is missing, so a read error is likely. The limits of the CDR3 on the DNA are not certain, so only TCRdb's listed CDR3 is given. The CDR3 spells CSVEDSYAGYTI. V gene TRBV29-1 combines with J gene TRBJ1-2. The CDR3 is 12 amino acids in total, end residues counted. Germline lookup yields CDR1 SQVTM and CDR2 ANQGSEA.

The CDR3 spells CASSLTGQGETQYF. The CDR3 DNA sequence: TGTGCCAGTAGCCTCACGGGACAGGGAGAGACCCAGTACTTC. This rearrangement joins TRBV19 to TRBJ2-5, with TRBD1 matching 9 bases. Germline trimming cut 6 bases from V and 4 bases from J; bases unmatched to any gene: 6. The CDR3 contains 14 residues. Germline assignment: CDR1 LNHDA and CDR2 SQIVND (reference sequence).

This clonotype was counted a few times. The conserved phenylalanine or tryptophan normally closing the CDR3 is absent here, so this likely arose from a read error. This chain joins TRBV6-1 and TRBJ2-7; unclear D gene. CDR1 is MNHNS, CDR2 SASEGT, per germline. Trimming shortened V by 3 bases and J by 0 bases, and 6 bases separated the two germline ends. The CDR3 is 13 amino acids. The CDR3 coding sequence is TGTGCCAGCAGTGAGGGGTCCTCCTACGAGCAGTACTCC. Protein product: CASSEGSSYEQYS.

This clonotype was seen only a few times. The V gene is TRBV11-1, the J gene TRBJ2-6, with 7 bases identical to TRBD1. Germline V gives CDR1 SGHAT, CDR2 FQDESV (reference sequence). Trimming cost V 5 bases and J 0 bases; bases outside gene matches: 7. The CDR3 totals 17 residues. The CDR3 loop reads CASSHGDSYSGANVLTF. DNA for the CDR3: TGTGCCAGCAGCCATGGGGACAGCTACTCTGGGGCCAACGTCCTGACTTTC.

The rearrangement links TRBV2 to TRBJ1-2; D may be TRBD1 (6 bases). The CDR3 covers 15 residues. Germline V lookup: CDR1 SNHLY, CDR2 FYNNEI. V dropped 4 bases and J dropped 8 bases, with 20 bases sitting between them. The CDR3 nucleotides read TGTGCCAGCAGTGTAACGGACAGTCGCACAGGGGGCTACACCTTC. It is translated as CASSVTDSRTGGYTF.

This clonotype was found once. The gene calls are TRBV2 and TRBJ1-1; D might be TRBD1 (6 bases). The CDR3 has 13 amino acids. V was trimmed by 5 bases and J by 7 bases, leaving 14 bases between them. CDR1 and CDR2 from the germline V gene are SNHLY and FYNNEI. The CDR3 DNA reads TGTGCCAGCAGTAACAGGGAGCTGGGTGAAGCTTTCTTT. Translated, it gives CASSNRELGEAFF.

Many counts were recorded for this clonotype. The gene calls are TRBV19 and TRBJ2-7; D may be TRBD1 (5 bases). V gave up 0 bases and J gave up 0 bases, with 12 bases separating them. The CDR3 totals 16 residues. Per germline, CDR1 LNHDA and CDR2 SQIVND (reference sequence). CDR3 in DNA: TGTGCCAGTAGTATAGAGATTGGGGCAGCCTCCTACGAGCAGTACTTC. Protein sequence: CASSIEIGAASYEQYF.

The V gene is TRBV7-9, the J gene TRBJ2-1; D gene uncertain. The V gene lost 3 bases and the J gene lost 9 bases, with 12 bases spanning the gap. Germline CDR1 is SEHNR and CDR2 is FQNEAQ (reference sequence). This CDR3 spans 13 amino acids. In DNA form, the CDR3 reads TGTGCCAGCAGCTTCCCAGTGCATCCTGAGCAGTTCTTC. Residues: CASSFPVHPEQFF.

The chain has TRBV10-3 and TRBJ2-3, with 9 nucleotides matching TRBD2. The length of the CDR3 is 16 residues. The ends lost 2 bases at V and 2 bases at J; junction bases unmatched: 5. Germline CDR1 reads ENHRY; CDR2 reads SYGVKD. The DNA for the CDR3 is TGTGCCATCAGTGAGGTGGCTAGCGGGGTCACAGATACGCAGTATTTT. It specifies CAISEVASGVTDTQYF.

This chain connects TRBV7-4 to TRBJ1-1; tentatively, D is TRBD1 (6 bases). V lost 2 bases, J lost 5 bases, and 9 bases lay in between. Germline V gives CDR1 SGHVT, CDR2 SQSDAQ. There are 13 residues in the CDR3. CDR3 bases: TGTGCCAGCAGCTTATTAGGGGGGACTGAAGCTTTCTTT. Its protein product is CASSLLGGTEAFF.

A remark on this clonotype: This could be a read error, since a much larger clone is one nucleotide away. The rearrangement uses TRBV5-1 and TRBJ2-6; 10 bases align to TRBD2. CDR1 and CDR2 (germline): SGHRS, YFSETQ. CDR3 length: 18 residues. Written as DNA, the CDR3 is TGCGCCAGCAGCTTGAGGGCTAGCGGGAGCTCTGGGGCCAACTTCCTGACTTTC. Amino acids: CASSLRASGSSGANFLTF.

J is TRBJ1-1 and V is TRBV10-3, with 12 bases aligning to TRBD1. Germline assignment: CDR1 ENHRY and CDR2 SYGVKD. Unmatched junction bases numbered 2, after V lost 6 bases and J lost 6 bases. The CDR3 is made up of 13 amino acids. The CDR3 region is CAIRGQGASEAFF. The CDR3 DNA reads as TGTGCCATCAGGGGACAGGGGGCCTCTGAAGCTTTCTTT.

This rearrangement joins TRBV27 to TRBJ1-2; TRBD1 matches at 7 bases. The CDR3 totals 13 residues. Germline V lookup: CDR1 MNHEY, CDR2 SMNVEV (reference sequence). Trimming took 10 bases from V and 7 from J; bases not matched to a gene: 12. The CDR3 spells CATSPGGSGGYTF. Here the CDR3 DNA reads TGTGCCACTAGCCCAGGGGGTTCGGGTGGCTACACCTTC.

As concerns this clonotype: A much larger clone differs from this one at a single base, so this may be a read error. This chain connects TRBV13 to TRBJ2-3, with D perhaps TRBD2 (5 bases). Germline loops: CDR1 PRHDT, CDR2 FYEKMQ (reference sequence). The CDR3 has 15 residues. The CDR3 sequence is CAGSLRETQLDTQYF. The DNA of the CDR3 is TGTGCCGGCAGCTTAAGGGAGACGCAGTTGGATACGCAGTATTTT.

The gene calls are TRBV2 and TRBJ1-2, with TRBD1 identical over 12 bases. There are 14 residues in the CDR3. Germline CDR1 and CDR2: SNHLY and FYNNEI. V was clipped by 4 bases and J by 6 bases; unmatched bases: 3. The CDR3 nucleotides are TGTGCCAGCAGTGTGGGACAGGGGGCCGATGGCTACACCTTC. Protein: CASSVGQGADGYTF.

The chain couples TRBV10-2 to TRBJ1-4, with unresolved D. This CDR3 contains 14 residues. Germline V gives CDR1 WSHSY, CDR2 SAAADI. The germline V and J ends were trimmed by 6 bases and 5 bases, with 13 bases remaining between them. In nucleotides, the CDR3 is TGCGCCAGCAGATCAGCGGGCCGGAATGAAAAACTGTTTTTT. Translation gives CASRSAGRNEKLFF.